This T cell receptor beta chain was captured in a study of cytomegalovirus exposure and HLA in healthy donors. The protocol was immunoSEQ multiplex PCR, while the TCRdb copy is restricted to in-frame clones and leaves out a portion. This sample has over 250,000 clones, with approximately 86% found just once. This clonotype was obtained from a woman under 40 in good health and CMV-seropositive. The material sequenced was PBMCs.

Here the CDR3 reads CASSLAPTSESYEQYF. CDR3 sequence (DNA): TGCGCCAGCAGCTTGGCCCCGACTAGCGAATCCTACGAGCAGTACTTC. J is TRBJ2-7 and V is TRBV5-1, with 8 bases fitting TRBD2. The germline gives CDR1 SGHRS, CDR2 YFSETQ. V trimming: 0 bases; J trimming: 1 base; junction bases outside the gene matches: 6. The length of the CDR3 is 16 residues.